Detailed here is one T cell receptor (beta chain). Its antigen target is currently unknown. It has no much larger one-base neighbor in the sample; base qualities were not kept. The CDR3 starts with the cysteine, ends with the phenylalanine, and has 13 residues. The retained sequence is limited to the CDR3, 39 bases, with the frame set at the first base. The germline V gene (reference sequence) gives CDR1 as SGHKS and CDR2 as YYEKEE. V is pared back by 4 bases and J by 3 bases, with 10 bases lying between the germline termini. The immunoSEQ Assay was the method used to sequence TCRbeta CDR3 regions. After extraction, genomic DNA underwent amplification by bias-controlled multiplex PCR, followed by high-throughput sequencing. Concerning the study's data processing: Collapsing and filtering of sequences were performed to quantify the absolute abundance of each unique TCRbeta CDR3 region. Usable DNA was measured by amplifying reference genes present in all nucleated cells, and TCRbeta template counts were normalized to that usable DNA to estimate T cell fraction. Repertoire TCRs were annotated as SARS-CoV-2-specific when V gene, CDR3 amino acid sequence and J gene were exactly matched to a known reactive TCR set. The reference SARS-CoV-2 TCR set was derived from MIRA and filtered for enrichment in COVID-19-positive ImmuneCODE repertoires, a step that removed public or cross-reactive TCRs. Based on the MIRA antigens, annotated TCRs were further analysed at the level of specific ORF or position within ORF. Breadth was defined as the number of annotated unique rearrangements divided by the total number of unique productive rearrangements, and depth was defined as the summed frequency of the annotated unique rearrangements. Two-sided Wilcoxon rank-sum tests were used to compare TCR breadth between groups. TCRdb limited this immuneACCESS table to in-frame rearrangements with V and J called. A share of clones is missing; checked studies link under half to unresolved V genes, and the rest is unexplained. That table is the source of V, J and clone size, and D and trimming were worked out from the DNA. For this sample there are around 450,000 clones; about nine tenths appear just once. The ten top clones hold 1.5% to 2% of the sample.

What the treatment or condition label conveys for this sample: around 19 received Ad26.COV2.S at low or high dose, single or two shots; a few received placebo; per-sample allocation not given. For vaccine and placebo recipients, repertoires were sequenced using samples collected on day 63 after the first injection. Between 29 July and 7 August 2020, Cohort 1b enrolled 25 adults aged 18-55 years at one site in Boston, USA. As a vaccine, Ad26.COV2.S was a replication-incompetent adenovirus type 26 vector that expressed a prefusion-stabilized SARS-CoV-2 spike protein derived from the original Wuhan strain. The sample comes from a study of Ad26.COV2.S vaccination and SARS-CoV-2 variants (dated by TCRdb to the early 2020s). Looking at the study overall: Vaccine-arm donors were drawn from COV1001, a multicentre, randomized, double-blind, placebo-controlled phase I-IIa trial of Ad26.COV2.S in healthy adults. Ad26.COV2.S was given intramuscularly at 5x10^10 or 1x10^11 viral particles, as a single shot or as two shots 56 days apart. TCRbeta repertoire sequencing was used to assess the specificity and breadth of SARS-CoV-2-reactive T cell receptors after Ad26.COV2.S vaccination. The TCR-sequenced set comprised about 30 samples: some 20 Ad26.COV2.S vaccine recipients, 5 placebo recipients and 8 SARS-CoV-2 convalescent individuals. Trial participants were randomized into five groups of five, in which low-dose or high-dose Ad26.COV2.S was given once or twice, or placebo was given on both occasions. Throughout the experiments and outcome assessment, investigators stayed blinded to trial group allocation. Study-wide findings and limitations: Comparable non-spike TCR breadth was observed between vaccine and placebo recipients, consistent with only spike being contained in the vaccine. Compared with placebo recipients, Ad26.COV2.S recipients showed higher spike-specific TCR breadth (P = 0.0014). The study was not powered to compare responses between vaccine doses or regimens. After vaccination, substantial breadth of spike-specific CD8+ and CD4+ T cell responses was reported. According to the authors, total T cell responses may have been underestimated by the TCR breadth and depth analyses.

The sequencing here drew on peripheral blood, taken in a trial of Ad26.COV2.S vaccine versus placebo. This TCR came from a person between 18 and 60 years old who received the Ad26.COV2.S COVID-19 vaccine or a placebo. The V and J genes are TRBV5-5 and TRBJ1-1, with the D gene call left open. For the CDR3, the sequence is CASSPTTYTEAFF. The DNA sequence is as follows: TGTGCCAGCAGCCCAACCACGTACACTGAAGCTTTCTTT.